The text below deals with one TCR beta chain. Which antigen it targets is not known. Within one base of it there is no much larger clone, and no base qualities were kept. This specimen comes from a study of cytomegalovirus exposure and HLA in healthy donors (dated by TCRdb to about 2017). Background on the whole study: An earlier analysis of several hundred of the donors reported about 280 Gb of sequence data and 117 million unique TCR beta sequences obtained from some 170 million T cells. Around 300 gigabases of sequencing data and roughly 90 million unique TCR sequences were included in an early release covering 550 to 800 HLA-typed donors. The genetic ancestry cluster associated with self-reported Caucasian donors included 81% of the 300 to 400 genotyped donors. The study aimed to test whether signatures of past pathogen exposure could be identified by cataloging public T cell receptors. Using immunosequencing, the study profiled T cell repertoires from 550 to 750 subjects and related those repertoires to cytomegalovirus serostatus. Besides the first cohort of about 730 subjects, a separate validation cohort made up of roughly 120 different subjects was used. To predict cytomegalovirus infection status, the study brought together high-throughput TCR immunosequencing, statistical association of individual TCRs with disease status, and machine learning. A later analysis re-analyzed previously published TCR beta repertoires from 666 donors and added high-resolution HLA genotyping to study TCR occurrence patterns. In the later analysis, no new phenotypic data were used to find candidate immune exposures; instead, reliance was placed on TCR beta sequences and their occurrence across donors. An earlier analysis of 450 to 750 of the donors used high-throughput TCR beta sequencing to judge whether each TCR beta V gene segment behaved as functional or pseudogenic. Donor age, sex, ethnicity and CMV serostatus were collected together with the repertoire data. A later genetic analysis used genome-wide SNP genotypes for about 55% of the 666 donors, treating that subset as a discovery cohort. All discovery cohort repertoires had been generated using a single sequencing platform. Class I and class II HLA loci were covered by the typing at four-digit resolution. Typing coverage differed by locus: A, B, C, DRB1 and DQB1 were typed in roughly 620-630 donors, DQA1 in about 560, DPA1 in some 610, and DPB1 in 400 to 490. Because of strong linkage in the cohort, four to six DR-DQ haplotypes were treated as single units for association and clustering. Across 398 genotyped donors of the cohort, an average of about 240,000 unique TCR beta nucleotide sequences per donor were sequenced, and 15% to 20% of those sequences were non-productive. Broader findings and caveats from the paper: It was suggested by the authors that the approach could potentially be generalized to other disease states and immunological phenotypes. A further reported finding was that TCR beta sequences accurately predicted the HLA-A and HLA-B alleles for most subjects in the first cohort. Most TCR sequences were observed very rarely across donors, whereas some public TCRs were present in many individuals. An association between a missense DCLRE1C variant and V-gene and J-gene trimming of TCR beta chains was found in a later genetic analysis and replicated in an independent cohort. In a later analysis, HLA-associated TCR beta chains were found to be more clonally expanded and to have lower generation probabilities than equally common non-associated chains. The only immune exposure information available for the cohort was CMV serostatus. A group of highly shared sequence variants was considered likely to be a technical artifact of the sequencing pipeline. At a false discovery rate of 0.05, a later analysis linked under 20,000 TCR beta sequences to specific HLA alleles. HLA typing was unavailable for some donors at each locus, so association tests used only the typed subset. A few of the identified cytomegalovirus-associated TCR beta chains were confirmed in vitro to be specific for cytomegalovirus antigens. Correlated functional status among segregating V segments might reflect linkage disequilibrium, but an unknown experimental factor could not be ruled out. In an earlier analysis of 450 to 750 of the donors, most TCR beta V segments appeared in productive rearrangements about 87% or about 30% of the time, broadly matching IMGT annotations. When HLA alleles, especially DR and DQ, strongly co-occurred, TCR associations were difficult to assign to individual alleles. Some IMGT-functional V segments, including TRBV6-2 and TRBV6-3, could not be distinguished by the 87-base-pair reads and were therefore excluded. Compared with the roughly 700-donor mean, donors in an Asian-associated ancestry cluster had fewer N-insertions in productive TCRs, according to a later genetic analysis. In a later analysis, most CMV-associated TCR beta chains were found to appear HLA-restricted, with HLA associations seemingly driven largely by CMV exposure. A later analysis reported that several top co-occurrence clusters appeared linked to parvovirus B19, influenza, CMV and Epstein-Barr virus. Presence/absence analyses assumed roughly uniform sequencing depth across donors, an assumption that may not hold. The study gave a list of some 150 TCR beta chains associated with cytomegalovirus. Only TCR beta chains were sequenced in this cohort, and the absence of alpha or paired-chain data limited detectable features. In both the original and validation cohorts, the classifier was reported to diagnose cytomegalovirus status with high specificity and sensitivity. The earlier analysis of approximately 560 of the donors excluded approximately 17 rarely observed V segments, including chromosome 9 orphons, because counts were too low. According to a later analysis, TCR association rates differed among HLA loci, with DRB1 alleles showing the most associated TCRs and HLA-C alleles showing the fewest.

In total, 630 or so healthy bone marrow donors made up the cohort. At the time of sampling, all cohort members were nominally healthy, though unrecorded immune exposures were likely present. The donor was CMV seronegative and belonged to the group of 350 to 400 seronegative cohort members. A peripheral blood sample was provided by each donor, and peripheral blood mononuclear cells were used for TCR beta sequencing. Genomic DNA was extracted from the blood cell samples with the Qiagen DNeasy Blood Extraction Kit. The germline V gene sets CDR1 to SGHRS and CDR2 to YFSETQ. The CDR3 goes from the cysteine to the phenylalanine over 17 residues. The only DNA kept is the CDR3, 51 bases in frame from the first base. The germline V end is reduced by 0 bases and the J end by 2 bases; junction bases left unmatched: 7. Libraries came from the immunoSEQ multiplex PCR assay. A mixture of 60 forward primers for TCR Vbeta segments and 13 reverse primers for TCR Jbeta segments was used in the multiplex PCR. Amplification of the CDR3 region of rearranged TCR beta genes was performed with a multiplex PCR assay on genomic DNA. Amplified TCR beta libraries were sequenced as 87-base-pair reads on the Illumina HiSeq System. Processing in the source paper ran as follows. A later analysis counted tens of millions of unique TCR beta chains across the roughly 700 repertoires, and around 9.9 million of these chains were shared by at least two donors. A nearest-neighbor algorithm error-corrected the raw reads and collapsed the reads into unique sequences, merging closely related sequences to remove PCR and sequencing errors. Alignment of CDR3 sequences to IMGT reference sequences was used to assign V, D and J gene segments. For a sequence to be retained, a match of at least six nucleotides was required to both a V gene segment and a J gene segment. Rearrangements were called productive when the CDR3 lacked stop codons and stayed in frame with V and J; all others were non-productive. Following IMGT convention, CDR3 was defined as the stretch from the second conserved V-encoded cysteine to the conserved J-encoded phenylalanine. In an earlier analysis of roughly 610 of the donors, sequences lacking an unambiguous match to a single V gene segment were excluded. An earlier analysis of almost 600 of the donors classified V segments as functional when productive rearrangements were above 56.7% and as segregating when the standard deviation between donors was above 5%. To diagnose cytomegalovirus status from the catalog of TCR beta chain sequences, a statistical classification framework was built. In a later analysis, V and J genes were assigned by comparing TCR nucleotide sequences against IMGT/GENE-DB human TR gene sequences. In a later analysis, CDR3 sequences and most-parsimonious VDJ recombination scenarios were assigned using the TCRdist pipeline. In a later analysis, every TCR beta chain was defined by the combination of its CDR3 amino acid sequence and its V-gene family, and reads without a unique V-gene family were dropped. To address suspected cross-contamination and a sequencing artifact, a later analysis removed some 620 highly shared, low-generation-probability nucleotide sequences. In a later analysis, a clonal expansion index was calculated for each public chain from normalized within-repertoire ranks of inferred template counts. A later analysis computed generation probabilities with a VDJ recombination model fitted to out-of-frame rearrangements, and checked the results against IGoR. In a later analysis, hypergeometric tests were used to score TCR-TCR, TCR-HLA and TCR-CMV co-occurrence, with a repertoire-size bias correction applied to TCR pairs. False discovery rates were estimated in a later analysis by permuting HLA or CMV assignments 20 times. In a later analysis, co-occurring TCRs were grouped with DBSCAN, and TCRdist sequence similarity was added when clustering was performed within HLA-allele-positive subsets. Repertoires with fewer than 30,000 or more than 120,000 public chains were left out of co-occurrence clustering, as were about five repertoires with anomalous nucleotide sharing. As stored in TCRdb, this immuneACCESS dataset retains in-frame rearrangements with V and J assigned. A fraction of the clones does not appear; measured against another copy, unresolved V genes explain less than half of the discrepancy, and the remainder lacks a known reason. Clone size and the V and J calls come from that table; the DNA yielded D and trimming. This sample gives around 210,000 clones in total; around 85% of them show up just once. The ten most abundant clones make up around 1.7% of the sample.

The sequenced material came from PBMCs. The chain joins TRBV5-1 to TRBJ2-7, and 11 junctional nucleotides match TRBD2. This receptor was obtained from a man aged 50-59 years in good health and CMV-seronegative. CDR3 region: CASSLGTSGSGTYEQYF. The base sequence is TGCGCCAGCAGCTTGGGGACTAGCGGGTCTGGGACCTACGAGCAGTACTTC.